The 11 T cell receptor beta chains presented below share a single source sample, sequenced in a study of blood T cells in healthy people across ages. Alongside a J-beta primer mix, a sample-barcoded 5' primer served in a second PCR lasting about 7 to 11 cycles. Each CDR3 protein gets one entry after TCRdb re-called the 5' RACE reads with MiXCR. The table includes 700,000 to 800,000 distinct CDR3 sequences, 35% to 45% detected once. The sample consisted of blood. These receptor sequences come from an older woman in good health.

This clonotype was seen more than once but under ten times. CDR3 in DNA: TGTGCCAGCAGCGTTGGGCAGCGCAACACTGAAGCTTTCTTT. As protein: CASSVGQRNTEAFF. The V and J genes are TRBV9 and TRBJ1-1; D gene unclear. The CDR3 is 14 amino acids. V was trimmed by 2 bases and J by 2 bases, leaving 10 bases between them. Germline-derived CDR1 and CDR2 are SGDLS and YYNGEE.

This chain joins TRBV4-2 and TRBJ2-5; 10 bases are a match to TRBD2. Germline CDR1 and CDR2: LGHNA and YNFKEQ. V dropped 6 bases and J dropped 11; count of bases not matched to a gene: 15. CDR3 length equals 15 residues. CDR3 DNA sequence: TGTGCCAGCAGGGTAGCGGGAGGCACTTACAATGAGCAGTACTTC. Translation: CASRVAGGTYNEQYF.

This clonotype has a handful of counts. The chain carries TRBV7-2 and TRBJ1-5; TRBD1 matches 9 bases. CDR3 length equals 16 residues. Germline lookup yields CDR1 SGHTA and CDR2 FQGNSA. V dropped 2 bases and J dropped 4; count of bases not matched to a gene: 6. Here the CDR3 reads CASSLLGTGFNQPQHF. The CDR3 DNA follows: TGTGCCAGCAGCTTACTAGGGACAGGGTTTAATCAGCCCCAGCATTTT.

The rearrangement joins TRBV29-1 to TRBJ1-3; D ambiguous. Trimming cost V 2 bases and J 1 base, with 6 bases left between them. Germline V gives CDR1 SQVTM, CDR2 ANQGSEA. The length of the CDR3 is 13 residues. The chain's CDR3 is CSVEQESGNTIYF. CDR3 DNA: TGCAGCGTTGAACAGGAATCTGGAAACACCATATATTTT. The whole variable domain, remainder taken from reference TRBV29-1 and TRBJ1-3, is SAVISQKPSRDICQRGTSLTIQCQVDSQVTMMFWYRQQPGQSLTLIATANQGSEATYESGFVIDKFPISRPNLTFSTLTVSNMSPEDSSIYLCSVEQESGNTIYFGEGSWLTVV.

There are a few counts of this clonotype. J is TRBJ2-1 and V is TRBV20-1, with 7 nucleotides matching TRBD1. Trimming removed 3 bases from V and 5 bases from J; junction bases left unmatched: 10. Germline lookup yields CDR1 DFQATT and CDR2 SNEGSKA (reference sequence). The CDR3 totals 15 residues. CDR3 nucleotide sequence: TGCAGTGCTAGTGGGACAGATATTTTAAACAATGAGCAGTTCTTC. Amino acids: CSASGTDILNNEQFF.

This clonotype was detected a few times. The rearrangement uses TRBV18 and TRBJ2-3; 10 bases are a match to TRBD2. This CDR3 has 17 residues. The V gene end was trimmed by 1 base and the J gene end by 3 bases; junction bases not matched to a gene: 7. Germline V gene lookup returns CDR1 KGHSH and CDR2 LQKENI. The CDR3 is CASSPRPSGGGTDTQYF. The CDR3 bases are TGTGCCAGCTCACCACGACCTAGCGGGGGTGGAACAGATACGCAGTATTTT.

This clonotype was seen repeatedly, ten times or more. The chain carries TRBV6-2 or TRBV6-3 and TRBJ2-3; unclear D gene. The CDR3 extends over 14 amino acids. V lost 5 bases, J lost 4 bases, and 13 bases lay in between. The V gene's germline CDR1 is MNHEY and CDR2 SVGEGT. CDR3 sequence: CASSTWPMADTQYF. The CDR3 DNA reads TGTGCCAGCAGTACCTGGCCCATGGCAGATACGCAGTATTTT.

This clonotype turned up a few times. V usage is TRBV2 and J usage is TRBJ1-2; no reliable D call. Trimming removed 2 bases at V and 6 bases at J, with 13 bases between. The CDR3 covers 14 residues. Germline-derived CDR1 and CDR2 are SNHLY and FYNNEI. The CDR3 DNA reads as TGTGCCAGCAGTGAAAGAAGGGATTGGGATGGCTACACCTTC. Translation gives CASSERRDWDGYTF.

This clonotype has a count of ten or more. The chain couples TRBV10-3 to TRBJ2-1, with D hard to call. The CDR3 covers 16 residues. In germline, CDR1 is ENHRY, CDR2 SYGVKD. V was pared by 11 bases and J by 0 bases, with 20 bases between. This CDR3 reads CASQGLTESSYNEQFF. The CDR3 bases are TGTGCCTCCCAAGGGCTAACGGAGAGCTCCTACAATGAGCAGTTCTTC.

The rearrangement joins TRBV3-1 to TRBJ1-2; D is ambiguous. V lost 3 bases and J lost 8, with 13 bases in between. The germline gives CDR1 LGHDT, CDR2 YNNKEL (reference sequence). The length of the CDR3 is 13 residues. The CDR3 nucleotides read TGTGCCAGCAGCCATTCAACCTATGACGGCTACACCTTC. Protein sequence: CASSHSTYDGYTF.

In DNA, the CDR3 is TGCAGCGTTGTATGGACACCCATGTCCCTTAACACTGAAGCTTTCTTT. It specifies CSVVWTPMSLNTEAFF. The chain couples TRBV29-1 to TRBJ1-1, with D perhaps matching TRBD1 (5 bases). Germline CDR1 SQVTM, CDR2 ANQGSEA. Trimming removed 4 bases at V and 2 bases at J, with 20 bases between. The CDR3 has 16 residues.